This T cell receptor (beta chain) originates from a study of molecular identifiers for immune sequencing clone quantification. Germline loops: CDR1 LGHNA, CDR2 YSLEER. The ends were cut back, 0 bases at V and 13 bases at J, with 13 bases in the middle. The CDR3 is made up of 13 amino acids. Study outcomes and limitations: A shared barcode on identical TCR molecules could lead to underestimated sizes for highly expanded clones.

TCRdb re-called the PCR reads with MiXCR, one entry per CDR3 protein. Counted here are roughly 300,000 distinct CDR3 sequences, about a quarter occurring once; the ten biggest clones make up 0.65% to 0.75%. This clonotype occurred many times. Its antigen remains unknown. The sample was naive CD8+ T cells from blood, with Jurkat cell RNA spiked in. Subset meaning: FACS-sorted CD8+CD4-CCR7+CD45RA+ naive T cells. The chain employs TRBV4-3 and TRBJ2-1, with D perhaps matching TRBD1 or TRBD2 (5 bases each). This clonotype originated in a human donor in good health. Some libraries in this study had Jurkat cell RNA spiked in. CDR3: CASSQDLGVIQFF. CDR3 nucleotides: TGCGCCAGCAGCCAAGATTTGGGGGTAATTCAGTTCTTC.